The entry that follows covers one T cell receptor beta chain sequence. The antigen is not known. This CDR3 region has 12 residues. CDR1 is SNHLY and CDR2 is FYNNEI in the germline V gene. The ends were cut back, 8 bases at V and 1 base at J, with 6 bases in the middle. This sample is part of a study of T cell responses to AZD1222 COVID-19 vaccine. General study points: Donors skewed white British and female; clonal diversity was possibly underestimated. Unmutated variant regions are reportedly the target of nearly half of TCRs that are spike-specific. Spike-specific TCR breadth and depth grew following two AZD1222 doses. Baseline serostatus was positive in only six AZD1222 recipients.

Generated by immunoSEQ multiplex PCR, the TCRdb table keeps only in-frame clones and is missing some. The sample includes roughly 150,000 clones, about nine tenths seen only once; the top ten take roughly a tenth. The chain joins TRBV2 to TRBJ1-5; D is ambiguous. The specimen was peripheral blood, collected 28 days after the second AZD1222 dose. This clonotype was sampled from an adult who received the AZD1222 COVID-19 vaccine. CDR3 bases: TGTGCCAGCCTCTGGAGCAATCAGCCCCAGCATTTT. Translating gives CASLWSNQPQHF. Complete variable domain (other parts from reference TRBV2 and TRBJ1-5): EPEVTQTPSHQVTQMGQEVILRCVPISNHLYFYWYRQILGQKVEFLVSFYNNEISEKSEIFDDQFSVERPDGSNFTLKIRSTKLEDSAMYFCASLWSNQPQHFGDGTRLSIL.